This T cell receptor beta chain was recovered during a study of T cell repertoires in cytomegalovirus infection. Notes on the study in general: Dominating the ex vivo response were TCR beta clonotypes that were CMV-specific and HLA-C-restricted.

V lost 10 bases, J lost 0 bases, and 10 bases lay in between. CDR1 MNHEY and CDR2 SVGEGT come from the germline V gene. CDR3 size: 14 residues. Via MiXCR, TCRdb re-called the reads, giving one row per CDR3 protein. This sample has 200,000 or so distinct CDR3 sequences, with 28% found just once. As concerns this clonotype: The target antigen is unknown.

The genes are TRBV6-2 or TRBV6-3 and TRBJ2-6; no clear D. The clonotype comes from a human donor in good health (CMV status not recorded). Some clones in this sample may be carry-over from other donors' samples. Sequencing used PBMCs. The CDR3 reads CATALRSGANVLTF. CDR3 sequence (DNA): TGTGCCACCGCGCTGCGCTCTGGGGCCAACGTCCTGACTTTC.